The entry that follows covers one T cell receptor beta chain sequence. The data derive from a study of blood T cell repertoires in COVID-19. Overall study context: T cells, B-cell-depleted T cells, or PBMCs provided the cDNA or gDNA that served as material.

The protocol was immunoSEQ multiplex PCR, while the TCRdb copy is restricted to in-frame clones and leaves out a portion. The profile shows 250,000 or so clones, more than 75% of them singletons. The CDR3 has 13 residues. V was trimmed by 2 bases and J by 10 bases, leaving 15 bases between them. Looked up from germline, CDR1 is GTSNPN and CDR2 is SVGIG (reference sequence). The sequence derives from a woman in her forties or fifties who had been exposed to COVID-19. The chain recombines TRBV30 with TRBJ2-1, with a weak D call TRBD2 (7 bases). The source material was PBMCs or T cells enriched from blood (not recorded which). CDR3 region: CAWSFQRGGEQFF. The CDR3 coding sequence is TGTGCCTGGAGTTTTCAGAGGGGGGGCGAGCAGTTCTTC.